This T cell receptor (beta chain) was found in a study of T cell changes during pregnancy in multiple sclerosis. TCRdb's table, derived via immunoSEQ multiplex PCR, lists solely in-frame clones and lacks some. Of tens of thousands of clones listed, about 90% are singletons. Within the sample, this clone is medium-sized. V trimming: 5 bases; J trimming: 7 bases; junction bases outside the gene matches: 9. The CDR3 spans 14 residues. CDR1 SGDLS and CDR2 YYNGEE come from the germline V gene. This TCR came from a female donor with multiple sclerosis, enrolled in a pregnancy study. The V gene is TRBV9, the J gene TRBJ2-1; 7 positions match TRBD2. The sequenced sample was CD8+ T cells from peripheral blood mononuclear cells, obtained after pregnancy. CDR3 DNA sequence: TGTGCCAGCAGTACCGGGAGGCGGAGGAATGAGCAGTTCTTC. It translates to CASSTGRRRNEQFF.